The 9 T cell receptor beta chains below all came from one sample that was sequenced in a study of PD-1 blockade in classical Hodgkin lymphoma (dated by TCRdb to the early 2020s). The sample's time point, from its label and the paper: cycle 2 day 1 (C2D1) of nivolumab. All trial patients had relapsed after autologous stem cell transplantation, with cohorts A, B and C differing in prior brentuximab vedotin exposure. To prepare the library, the immunoSEQ multiplex PCR assay was applied. Entries here come from immuneACCESS through TCRdb and include only in-frame sequences with V and J called. Some clones fail to appear in such tables; in the studies checked, an unresolved V gene covers under half of the shortfall, and the cause of the remainder is unknown. The sample yields around 27,000 clones; around 82% were counted once. Jointly, the top ten make up about 9.9% of the sample. The starting material was peripheral blood mononuclear cells (PBMCs), obtained before the second cycle of nivolumab. These receptors originate from a human donor with classical Hodgkin lymphoma.

This clone came up once. This sequence joins TRBV28 and TRBJ2-7; 12 nucleotides line up with TRBD1. The CDR3 covers 15 residues. The V segment lost 6 bases and the J segment 6 bases; nucleotides outside the gene matches: 9. Germline V CDR1 and CDR2: MDHEN, SYDVKM. CDR3 DNA sequence: TGTGCCAGCAGATCCCCCCGGGACAGGGGGCTCGAGCAGTACTTC. It specifies CASRSPRDRGLEQYF.

The gene calls are TRBV28 and TRBJ1-3, with D unresolved. V was clipped by 8 bases and J by 5 bases, with 13 bases between them. The CDR3 is 13 residues long. Germline values: CDR1 MDHEN, CDR2 SYDVKM. CDR3: CASRAGGRNTIYF. The CDR3 DNA reads as TGTGCCAGCCGGGCCGGAGGGCGAAACACCATATATTTT.

The rearrangement joins TRBV4-1 to TRBJ1-1, with no clear D. Trimming took off 1 base at V and 4 bases at J, with 10 bases between the two ends. Looked up from germline, CDR1 is MGHRA and CDR2 is YSYEKL. The CDR3 is made up of 14 amino acids. CDR3 amino acids: CASSQAPRSTEAFF. The CDR3 DNA sequence: TGCGCCAGCAGCCAAGCCCCAAGGTCCACTGAAGCTTTCTTT.

V usage is TRBV7-8 and J usage is TRBJ2-5; 11 bases agree with TRBD2. Losses at the gene ends were 2 bases for V and 2 bases for J; bases not matched to a gene: 1. Per the germline V gene, CDR1 is SGHVS and CDR2 is FQNEAQ. The length of the CDR3 is 15 residues. The CDR3 DNA reads TGTGCCAGCAGCTTATCTAGCGGGGGGCAAGAGACCCAGTACTTC. Amino acid sequence: CASSLSSGGQETQYF. The full variable domain, its missing parts supplied by reference TRBV7-8 and TRBJ2-5, is GAGVSQSPRYKVAKRGQDVALRCDPISGHVSLFWYQQALGQGPEFLTYFQNEAQLDKSGLPSDRFFAERPEGSVSTLKIQRTQQEDSAVYLCASSLSSGGQETQYFGPGTRLLVL.

The chain employs TRBV6-1 and TRBJ1-3; TRBD1 aligns across 9 bases. Germline loops: CDR1 MNHNS, CDR2 SASEGT. With V trimmed by 5 bases and J by 4 bases, 3 bases remained unmatched. The CDR3 is 14 amino acids. CDR3 sequence reads: CASSNRGLGNTIYF. The CDR3 nucleotides read TGTGCCAGCAGTAACAGGGGGCTCGGAAACACCATATATTTT.

This clone occurred once. V gene TRBV7-3 combines with J gene TRBJ1-2, with TRBD1 matching 10 bases. The CDR3 spans 17 residues. Germline-derived CDR1 and CDR2 are SGHTA and FQGTGA. V lost 4 bases to trimming and J lost 3 bases; unmatched junction nucleotides: 11. CDR3 nucleotide sequence: TGTGCCAGCAGCTCACCGACAGGGGGCTATCCACACTATGGCTACACCTTC. This encodes CASSSPTGGYPHYGYTF.

The J gene is TRBJ1-3, the V gene TRBV30; D possibly corresponds to TRBD1 (6 bases). Germline V CDR1 and CDR2: GTSNPN, SVGIG (reference sequence). This CDR3 spans 15 amino acids. CDR3 coding DNA: TGTGCTGCGCCTTCCCGGACAGCCCCTGGAAACACCATATATTTT. Its translation: CAAPSRTAPGNTIYF.

The gene calls are TRBV10-2 and TRBJ2-5; TRBD2 might be the D (5 bases). V lost 5 bases, J lost 5 bases, and 12 bases lay in between. CDR3 length: 13 residues. CDR1 is WSHSY, CDR2 SAAADI, per germline. The CDR3 loop reads CASSLLGWETQYF. The CDR3 bases are TGCGCCAGCAGTCTACTAGGCTGGGAGACCCAGTACTTC.

The CDR3 protein is CASRGTGDNSPLHF. The CDR3, as DNA: TGTGCCAGCAGAGGGACAGGAGATAATTCACCCCTCCACTTT. J is TRBJ1-6 and V is TRBV5-6, with 8 bases that match TRBD1. Germline V lookup: CDR1 SGHDT, CDR2 YYEEEE. The junction had 3 bases not matched to a gene; V was cut back by 5 bases and J by 5 bases. The CDR3 has 14 residues. Together with reference TRBV5-6 and TRBJ1-6, the CDR3 gives the full variable domain: DAGVTQSPTHLIKTRGQQVTLRCSPKSGHDTVSWYQQALGQGPQFIFQYYEEEERQRGNFPDRFSGHQFPNYSSELNVNALLLGDSALYLCASRGTGDNSPLHFGNGTRLTVT.